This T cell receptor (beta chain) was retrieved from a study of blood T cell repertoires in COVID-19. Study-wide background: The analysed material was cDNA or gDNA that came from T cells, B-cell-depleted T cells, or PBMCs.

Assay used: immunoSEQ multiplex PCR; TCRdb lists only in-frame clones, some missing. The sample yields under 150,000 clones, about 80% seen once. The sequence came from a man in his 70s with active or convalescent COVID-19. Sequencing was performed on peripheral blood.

The CDR3 DNA sequence: TGTGCCAGTAGGTTTAAACAGGTGAACTATGGCTACACCTTC. This codes for CASRFKQVNYGYTF. The chain has TRBV19 and TRBJ1-2, with D perhaps TRBD1 (5 bases). This CDR3 is 14 amino acids long. The V gene's germline CDR1 is LNHDA and CDR2 SQIVND (reference sequence). Deletions cut 6 bases from V and 2 bases from J, with 13 bases between. The full variable domain, in which reference TRBV19 and TRBJ1-2 provide the parts outside the CDR3, is DGGITQSPKYLFRKEGQNVTLSCEQNLNHDAMYWYRQDPGQGLRLIYYSQIVNDFQKGDIAEGYSVSREKKESFPLTVTSAQKNPTAFYLCASRFKQVNYGYTFGSGTRLTVV.